The next 2 T cell receptor beta chains were all read from a single sample in a study of T cell changes during pregnancy in multiple sclerosis. TCRdb's copy holds only in-frame clones and misses some; the assay was immunoSEQ multiplex PCR. The sample has 100,000 or so clones, almost 95% seen once. The sample was peripheral blood, taken before pregnancy. These receptors originate from a female donor with multiple sclerosis, enrolled in a pregnancy study.

The chain uses TRBV7-8 and TRBJ1-4, with 10 nucleotides matching TRBD1. CDR3 length equals 16 residues. V lost 4 bases, J lost 8 bases, and 10 bases stayed unmatched. The germline V gene has CDR1 SGHVS and CDR2 FQNEAQ. CDR3 protein: CASSSGQGMVGEKLFF. CDR3 sequence (DNA): TGTGCCAGCAGCTCGGGACAGGGGATGGTAGGGGAAAAACTGTTTTTT.

The rearrangement uses TRBV29-1 and TRBJ2-1; D not certain. This CDR3 has 15 residues. The V end lost 1 base, the J end lost 3 bases, and 13 bases lay between the germline ends. Germline-derived CDR1 and CDR2 are SQVTM and ANQGSEA. CDR3 residues: CSVEGSKRSYNEQFF. CDR3 in DNA: TGCAGCGTTGAAGGAAGTAAGCGTAGCTACAATGAGCAGTTCTTC.